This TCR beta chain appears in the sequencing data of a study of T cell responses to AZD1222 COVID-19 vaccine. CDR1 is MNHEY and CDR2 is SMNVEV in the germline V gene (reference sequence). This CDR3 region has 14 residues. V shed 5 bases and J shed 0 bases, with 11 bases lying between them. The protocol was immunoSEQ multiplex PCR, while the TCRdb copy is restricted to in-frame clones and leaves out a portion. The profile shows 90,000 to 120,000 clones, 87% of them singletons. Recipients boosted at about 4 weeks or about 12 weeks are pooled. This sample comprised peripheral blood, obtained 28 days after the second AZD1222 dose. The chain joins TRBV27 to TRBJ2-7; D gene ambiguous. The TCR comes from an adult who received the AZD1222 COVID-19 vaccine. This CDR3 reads CASSARHLSYEQYF. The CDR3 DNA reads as TGTGCCAGCAGTGCCCGACACCTCTCCTACGAGCAGTACTTC.